What follows are 29 T cell receptor beta chains derived from one specimen sequenced in a study of CD8+ T cells in alopecia areata. The treatment: oral pan-JAK inhibitor, 5-10 mg twice daily. Sequencing templates came from extracted RNA that was reverse transcribed into cDNA. Libraries were prepared by immunoSEQ multiplex PCR; TCRdb keeps only in-frame clonotypes and omits some of them. The top ten clones hold 5.5% of a sample with nearly 200,000 clones, 55% to 75% of them seen once. Sample: CD4+ T cells sorted from blood, taken at week 24, from a patient treated with tofacitinib. The receptors here all came from a human donor with alopecia areata.

This clone turned up a few times. The chain employs TRBV25-1 and TRBJ2-7; the D gene is possibly TRBD2 (5 bases). The length of the CDR3 is 15 residues. From germline, CDR1 is MGHDK and CDR2 SYGVNS. V lost 3 bases to trimming and J lost 1 base, with 13 bases between them. As DNA, the CDR3 is TGTGCCAGCAGTGATGCCGGGATGGGATCCTACGAGCAGTACTTC. Translating it yields CASSDAGMGSYEQYF.

The CDR3: CAWNTGTGRVDTF. CDR3 sequence (DNA): TGTGCCTGGAATACCGGGACAGGGCGAGTTGACACCTTC. The gene calls are TRBV30 and TRBJ1-2; 9 bases align to TRBD1. The CDR3 is made up of 13 amino acids. With 4 bases clipped from V and 12 bases from J, the junction kept 12 bases outside the gene matches. Germline lookup yields CDR1 GTSNPN and CDR2 SVGIG (reference sequence). Full variable domain (remainder filled in from reference TRBV30 and TRBJ1-2): SQTIHQWPATLVQPVGSPLSLECTVEGTSNPNLYWYRQAAGRGLQLLFYSVGIGQISSEVPQNLSASRPQDRQFILSSKKLLLSDSGFYLCAWNTGTGRVDTFGSGTRLTVV.

The V call is TRBV30, the J call TRBJ1-5, with 8 bases aligning to TRBD1. The CDR3 totals 14 residues. The germline CDR1 and CDR2 sequences are GTSNPN and SVGIG (reference sequence). After removal of 2 bases from V and 7 bases from J, the junction contained 7 bases not matched to a gene. CDR3 nucleotides: TGTGCCTGGAGTTCGGGACAGGAGTACCAGCCCCAGCATTTT. Its protein is CAWSSGQEYQPQHF.

The chain couples TRBV29-1 to TRBJ1-2; D uncertain. This CDR3 contains 12 residues. Per germline, CDR1 SQVTM and CDR2 ANQGSEA. The ends were cut back, 1 base at V and 6 bases at J, with 9 bases in the middle. The CDR3 DNA reads TGCAGCGTTGAAGGCAGCACTCATGGCTACACCTTC. As protein: CSVEGSTHGYTF. The full variable domain, with the rest looked up from reference TRBV29-1 and TRBJ1-2, is SAVISQKPSRDICQRGTSLTIQCQVDSQVTMMFWYRQQPGQSLTLIATANQGSEATYESGFVIDKFPISRPNLTFSTLTVSNMSPEDSSIYLCSVEGSTHGYTFGSGTRLTVV.

The V call is TRBV5-4, the J call TRBJ2-6; D perhaps matches TRBD2 (6 bases). This CDR3 contains 14 residues. The germline V and J ends were trimmed by 7 bases and 7 bases, with 15 bases remaining between them. Germline CDR1 reads SGHNT; CDR2 reads YYREEE (reference sequence). The CDR3 bases are TGTGCCAGCGGAAGGGGAGCGGGCGCCAACGTCCTGACTTTC. It yields the protein CASGRGAGANVLTF.

In this sample, this clone turned up a few times. Distinct nucleotide sequences in the sample also encode this CDR3. V usage is TRBV6-5 and J usage is TRBJ1-2, with TRBD1 identical over 7 bases. The CDR3 loop spans 13 amino acids. CDR1 is MNHEY, CDR2 SVGAGI, per germline. Germline trimming cut 6 bases from V and 0 bases from J; bases unmatched to any gene: 1. The CDR3 is CASRQGSNYGYTF. Written as DNA, the CDR3 is TGTGCCAGCAGACAGGGGTCTAACTATGGCTACACCTTC.

This clone occurred once. The chain uses TRBV30 and TRBJ2-7; TRBD2 is a possible D gene (6 bases). Germline values: CDR1 GTSNPN, CDR2 SVGIG (reference sequence). Between the trimmed V and J ends, which lost 0 bases and 4 bases, there was a span of 13 bases. The CDR3 spans 14 residues. DNA for the CDR3: TGTGCCTGGAGTGTAAACGCGGGATGGTACGAGCAGTACTTC. This encodes CAWSVNAGWYEQYF. The full variable domain, in which reference TRBV30 and TRBJ2-7 provide the parts outside the CDR3, is SQTIHQWPATLVQPVGSPLSLECTVEGTSNPNLYWYRQAAGRGLQLLFYSVGIGQISSEVPQNLSASRPQDRQFILSSKKLLLSDSGFYLCAWSVNAGWYEQYFGPGTRLTVT.

This clone came up once. CDR3 sequence: CAAQGAVSTDTQYF. The DNA for the CDR3 is TGTGCAGCACAGGGGGCTGTCAGCACAGATACGCAGTATTTT. The genes are TRBV30 and TRBJ2-3, with 9 bases fitting TRBD1. Germline CDR1 GTSNPN, CDR2 SVGIG (reference sequence). The CDR3 sequence is 14 residues long.

The rearrangement uses TRBV7-2 and TRBJ2-7; 11 nucleotides align to TRBD1. This CDR3 has 14 residues. J gave up 5 bases and V 4 bases, and 4 bases lay outside the gene matches. Germline CDR1 SGHTA, CDR2 FQGNSA. The CDR3 nucleotides read TGTGCCAGCAGCTGGACAGGGGGCAGGGACGAGCAGTACTTC. Translating it yields CASSWTGGRDEQYF.

The V call is TRBV5-1, the J call TRBJ2-7; 8 positions match TRBD1. From germline, CDR1 is SGHRS and CDR2 YFSETQ. J lost 13 bases, V lost 2 bases, and 11 bases had no gene match. The CDR3 contains 13 residues. CDR3: CASSLSQGASAYF. The CDR3 DNA sequence: TGCGCCAGCAGCTTATCCCAGGGGGCAAGCGCTTACTTC.

The sample holds a few counts of this clone. The V and J genes are TRBV18 and TRBJ2-5; weak D call: TRBD1 (7 bases). The ends were cut back, 4 bases at V and 4 bases at J, with 10 bases in the middle. The germline gives CDR1 KGHSH, CDR2 LQKENI. The CDR3 contains 13 residues. The CDR3 DNA reads as TGTGCCAGCTCACGACAGGGAGGAGAGACCCAGTACTTC. It codes for CASSRQGGETQYF.

The V and J genes are TRBV18 and TRBJ1-1, with a possible D match to TRBD1 (6 bases). The CDR3 consists of 13 residues. CDR1 and CDR2 (germline): KGHSH, LQKENI. Trimming stripped 3 bases from V and 2 bases from J, with 7 bases between. CDR3 region: CASSPDSNTEAFF. CDR3 DNA sequence: TGTGCCAGCTCACCGGACAGTAACACTGAAGCTTTCTTT.

The rearrangement links TRBV4-3 to TRBJ2-2, with D tentatively TRBD2 (5 bases). The CDR3 extends over 14 amino acids. Trimming left V 0 bases short and J 7 bases short, with 9 bases between. Germline CDR1 and CDR2: LGHNA and YSLEER. The chain's CDR3 is CASSQDRRLGELFF. The CDR3 DNA is TGCGCCAGCAGCCAAGATAGGAGGCTCGGGGAGCTGTTTTTT.

This chain links TRBV7-2 with TRBJ2-5; TRBD1 agrees at 9 bases. Germline V gene data show CDR1 as SGHTA and CDR2 as FQGNSA. CDR3 length: 15 residues. The V gene end was trimmed by 1 base and the J gene end by 3 bases; junction bases not matched to a gene: 3. CDR3 sequence: CASSLGGDREETQYF. The CDR3 nucleotides are TGTGCCAGCAGCTTAGGCGGGGACAGGGAAGAGACCCAGTACTTC.

Judged by abundance, this clone is medium-sized (0.01 to 0.1%). The V gene is TRBV19, the J gene TRBJ2-7, with 11 positions matching TRBD2. The length of the CDR3 is 18 residues. J gave up 6 bases and V 3 bases, and 16 bases lay outside the gene matches. The germline V gene encodes CDR1 LNHDA and CDR2 SQIVND (reference sequence). CDR3 in DNA: TGTGCCAGTAGTATGGCCGGGACTAGCGGAGCCTCCTTCGTCGAGCAGTACTTC. This translates into CASSMAGTSGASFVEQYF.

This clone was observed a few times. The chain links TRBV29-1 to TRBJ2-3; unclear D gene. Germline CDR1 SQVTM, CDR2 ANQGSEA. CDR3 length: 10 amino acids. Trimming removed 7 bases at V and 6 bases at J, with 8 bases between. CDR3 residues: CSAVMDTQYF. The DNA of the CDR3 is TGCAGCGCAGTGATGGATACGCAGTATTTT.

The chain recombines TRBV5-4 with TRBJ1-4; maybe TRBD1 (6 bases). This CDR3 is 14 amino acids long. CDR1 is SGHNT, CDR2 YYREEE, per germline (reference sequence). Trimming took 1 base from V and 5 from J, leaving 9 bases between them. CDR3 in DNA: TGTGCCAGCAGCTTGAGGGACACCAATGAAAAACTGTTTTTT. Protein: CASSLRDTNEKLFF.

The genes are TRBV4-2 and TRBJ2-3, with no clear D. Germline V gene data show CDR1 as LGHNA and CDR2 as YNFKEQ. The CDR3 extends over 11 amino acids. V lost 5 bases to trimming and J lost 7 bases, with 7 bases between them. Here the CDR3 reads CASSYQNTQYF. The CDR3 DNA reads as TGTGCCAGCAGCTACCAAAATACGCAGTATTTT.

This clone has only a few counts. J is TRBJ2-1 and V is TRBV7-8; no clear D gene. The CDR3 is made up of 14 amino acids. Germline assignment: CDR1 SGHVS and CDR2 FQNEAQ. Trimming cost V 1 base and J 8 bases, with 12 bases left between them. Here the CDR3 DNA reads TGTGCCAGCAGCTTAGGAGGCTACTCCCATGAGCAGTTCTTC. Translated, it gives CASSLGGYSHEQFF.

This chain links TRBV7-6 with TRBJ2-1; the D gene is possibly TRBD1 (5 bases). Germline loops: CDR1 SGHVS, CDR2 FNYEAQ. The V and J ends lost 3 bases and 3 bases respectively, with 12 bases between them. This CDR3 is built from 15 residues. CDR3 in DNA: TGTGCCAGCAGCTTTAGTCAGGGTTACTACAATGAGCAGTTCTTC. Residues: CASSFSQGYYNEQFF.

The rearrangement joins TRBV10-3 to TRBJ2-1; D is unclear. The CDR3 sequence is 12 residues long. Trimming took off 6 bases at V and 5 bases at J, with 8 bases between the two ends. Germline values: CDR1 ENHRY, CDR2 SYGVKD. CDR3 nucleotide sequence: TGTGCCATCAGCCGCTCAAACAATGAGCAGTTCTTC. Translating it yields CAISRSNNEQFF.

The CDR3 nucleotides are TGTGCCAGCAGCTTAGAGGGACAGGACTCCTACGAGCAGTACTTC. Translation: CASSLEGQDSYEQYF. The chain couples TRBV7-8 to TRBJ2-7, with TRBD1 identical over 8 bases. Germline assignment: CDR1 SGHVS and CDR2 FQNEAQ. V lost 1 base to trimming and J lost 0 bases; unmatched junction nucleotides: 2. The CDR3 is 15 residues long.

This clone was detected only once. The rearrangement joins TRBV18 to TRBJ2-3, with 12 bases that match TRBD2. Unmatched junction bases numbered 8, after V lost 4 bases and J lost 6 bases. The CDR3 runs to 16 residues. Germline V gene lookup returns CDR1 KGHSH and CDR2 LQKENI. This CDR3 reads CASSLTTSGGADTQYF. The CDR3 region has the DNA TGTGCCAGCTCACTTACGACTAGCGGGGGTGCGGATACGCAGTATTTT.

This clone appeared a few times. The chain recombines TRBV6-5 with TRBJ2-3; perhaps TRBD2 as D (6 bases). Trimming removed 3 bases at V and 2 bases at J, with 15 bases between. This CDR3 has 16 amino acids. Germline V gene sequence: CDR1 MNHEY, CDR2 SVGAGI. In nucleotides, the CDR3 is TGTGCCAGCAGTTATTCTGGCGGGGAGTCCACAGATACGCAGTATTTT. It is translated as CASSYSGGESTDTQYF.

J is TRBJ2-5 and V is TRBV4-3; D possibly matches TRBD1 or TRBD2 (5 bases each). V lost 0 bases, J lost 5 bases, and 16 bases lay in between. The CDR3 sequence is 16 residues long. Germline V gene lookup returns CDR1 LGHNA and CDR2 YSLEER. The CDR3 is CASSQDPSKGWETQYF. In DNA, the CDR3 is TGCGCCAGCAGCCAAGACCCTAGCAAGGGGTGGGAGACCCAGTACTTC.

The gene calls are TRBV5-6 and TRBJ2-1; 7 bases match TRBD1. The V and J ends lost 0 bases and 0 bases, in that order; junction bases with no gene match: 12. The CDR3 has 19 amino acids. Germline CDR1 and CDR2: SGHDT and YYEEEE. The chain's CDR3 is CASSLGGTEELPSYNEQFF. CDR3 nucleotides: TGTGCCAGCAGCTTGGGTGGGACAGAGGAACTCCCCTCCTACAATGAGCAGTTCTTC.

This chain joins TRBV29-1 and TRBJ2-7; 7 positions match TRBD1. This CDR3 is 14 amino acids long. V trimming: 4 bases; J trimming: 1 base; junction bases outside the gene matches: 7. CDR1 SQVTM and CDR2 ANQGSEA come from the germline V gene. CDR3 residues: CSVAGTVSSYEQYF. In nucleotides, the CDR3 is TGCAGCGTTGCCGGGACAGTGAGTTCCTACGAGCAGTACTTC.

This chain connects TRBV9 to TRBJ1-2; 8 nucleotides match TRBD1. CDR3 length: 14 residues. The V segment lost 4 bases and the J segment 4 bases; nucleotides outside the gene matches: 6. Germline V lookup: CDR1 SGDLS, CDR2 YYNGEE. CDR3 protein: CASSLDRGSYGYTF. The DNA for the CDR3 is TGTGCCAGCAGCCTTGACAGGGGCTCCTATGGCTACACCTTC.

There are a few counts of this clone. This rearrangement joins TRBV30 to TRBJ1-1; weak D call: TRBD1 (6 bases). The germline gives CDR1 GTSNPN, CDR2 SVGIG (reference sequence). This CDR3 is 12 amino acids long. V lost 4 bases, J lost 9 bases, and 15 bases lay in between. In DNA, the CDR3 is TGTGCCTGGAATTTAGGGGGAAGTAAAGCTTTCTTT. Amino acids: CAWNLGGSKAFF.